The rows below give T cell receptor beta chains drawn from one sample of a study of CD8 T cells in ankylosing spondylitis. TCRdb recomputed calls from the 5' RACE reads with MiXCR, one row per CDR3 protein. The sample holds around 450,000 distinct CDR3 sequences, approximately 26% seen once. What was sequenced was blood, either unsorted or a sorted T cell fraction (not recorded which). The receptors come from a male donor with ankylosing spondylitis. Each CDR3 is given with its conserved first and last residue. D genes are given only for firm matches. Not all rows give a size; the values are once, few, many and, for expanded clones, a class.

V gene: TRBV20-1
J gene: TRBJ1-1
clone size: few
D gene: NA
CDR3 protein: CSAHWDKNTEAFF
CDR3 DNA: TGCAGTGCTCATTGGGACAAGAACACTGAAGCTTTCTTT

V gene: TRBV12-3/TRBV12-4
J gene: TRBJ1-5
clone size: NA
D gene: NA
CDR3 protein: CASSFMGLGQPQHF
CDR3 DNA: TGTGCCAGCAGTTTTATGGGGCTGGGTCAGCCCCAGCATTTT

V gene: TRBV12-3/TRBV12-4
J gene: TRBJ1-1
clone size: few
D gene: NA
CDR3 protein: CASSLEGTGLGEAFF
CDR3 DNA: TGTGCCAGCAGTTTAGAGGGAACAGGGCTGGGAGAAGCTTTCTTT

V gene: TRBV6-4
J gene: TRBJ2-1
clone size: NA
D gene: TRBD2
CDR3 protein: CASSAGGSALDEQFF
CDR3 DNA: TGTGCCAGCAGTGCGGGAGGGTCCGCGTTAGATGAGCAGTTCTTC

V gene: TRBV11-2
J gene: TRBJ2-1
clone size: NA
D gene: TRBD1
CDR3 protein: CASSFWTGDIISYNEQFF
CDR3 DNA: TGTGCCAGCAGCTTCTGGACAGGGGATATCATCTCCTACAATGAGCAGTTCTTC

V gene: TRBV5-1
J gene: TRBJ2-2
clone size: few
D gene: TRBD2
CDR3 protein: CASSRGLAGDVAGELFF
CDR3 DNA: TGCGCCAGCAGCAGGGGACTAGCGGGAGACGTAGCCGGGGAGCTGTTTTTT

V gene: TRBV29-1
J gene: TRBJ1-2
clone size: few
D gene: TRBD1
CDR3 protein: CSGGTGLDYGYTF
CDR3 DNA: TGCAGCGGGGGGACAGGGCTCGACTATGGCTACACCTTC

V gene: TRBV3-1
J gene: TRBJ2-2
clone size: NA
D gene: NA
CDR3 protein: CASSPLQGYTGELFF
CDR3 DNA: TGTGCCAGCAGCCCATTACAGGGATACACCGGGGAGCTGTTTTTT

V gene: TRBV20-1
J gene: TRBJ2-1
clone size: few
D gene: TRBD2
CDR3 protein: CSARGTSGTTGRGEFF
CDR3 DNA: TGCAGTGCTAGAGGGACTAGCGGGACCACCGGTCGGGGGGAGTTCTTC

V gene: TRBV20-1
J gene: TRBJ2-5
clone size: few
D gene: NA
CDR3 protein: CSARDPRRETQYF
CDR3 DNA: TGCAGTGCTAGAGATCCCCGGAGGGAGACCCAGTACTTC

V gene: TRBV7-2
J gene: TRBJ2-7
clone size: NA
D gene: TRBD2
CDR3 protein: CASSGAGGVAYEQYF
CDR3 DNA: TGTGCCAGCAGTGGGGCGGGGGGTGTTGCCTACGAGCAGTACTTC

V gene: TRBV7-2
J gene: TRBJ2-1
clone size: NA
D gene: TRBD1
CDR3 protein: CASSPEQGIYNEQFF
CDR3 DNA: TGTGCCAGCAGCCCCGAACAGGGGATCTACAATGAGCAGTTCTTC

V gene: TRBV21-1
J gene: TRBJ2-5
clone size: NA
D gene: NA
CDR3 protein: CASSKPGQGCIKTQYF
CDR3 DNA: TGTGCCAGCAGCAAACCTGGACAGGGATGTATAAAGACCCAGTACTTC

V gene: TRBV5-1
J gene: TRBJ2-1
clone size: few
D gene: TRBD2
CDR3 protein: CASRPTSGPSYNEQFF
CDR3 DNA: TGCGCCAGCAGACCCACTAGCGGGCCATCCTACAATGAGCAGTTCTTC

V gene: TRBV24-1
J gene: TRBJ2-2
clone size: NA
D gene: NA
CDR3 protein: CATSDWDGSMNTGELFF
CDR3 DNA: TGTGCCACCAGTGATTGGGACGGATCAATGAACACCGGGGAGCTGTTTTTT

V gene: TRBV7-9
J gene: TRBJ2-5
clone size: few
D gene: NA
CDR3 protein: CASSRWRETQYF
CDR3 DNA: TGTGCCAGCAGCCGGTGGCGAGAGACCCAGTACTTC

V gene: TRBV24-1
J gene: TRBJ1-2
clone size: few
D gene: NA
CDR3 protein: CATSDSGRFYGYTF
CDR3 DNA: TGTGCCACCAGTGACTCCGGACGGTTCTATGGCTACACCTTC

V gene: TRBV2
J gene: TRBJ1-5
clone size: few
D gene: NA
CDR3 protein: CASRADPAGNQPQHF
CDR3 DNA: TGTGCCAGCAGAGCAGACCCGGCAGGCAATCAGCCCCAGCATTTT

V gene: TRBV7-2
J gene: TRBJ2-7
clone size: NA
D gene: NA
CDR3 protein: CASSPLGVASYEQYF
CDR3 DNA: TGTGCCAGCAGCCCGTTGGGGGTTGCCTCCTACGAGCAGTACTTC

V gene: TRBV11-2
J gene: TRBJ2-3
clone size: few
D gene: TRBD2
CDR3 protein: CASSSTGLAATDTQYF
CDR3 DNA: TGTGCCAGCAGCTCGACGGGACTAGCGGCCACAGATACGCAGTATTTT

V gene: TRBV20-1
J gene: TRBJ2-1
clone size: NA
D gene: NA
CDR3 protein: CSAFLSRDNEQFF
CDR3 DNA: TGCAGTGCTTTCCTAAGCAGAGACAATGAGCAGTTCTTC

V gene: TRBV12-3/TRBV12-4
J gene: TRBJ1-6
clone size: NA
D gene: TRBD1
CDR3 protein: CASSPTGWDNSPLHF
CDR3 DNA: TGTGCCAGCAGTCCGACAGGGTGGGATAATTCACCCCTCCACTTT

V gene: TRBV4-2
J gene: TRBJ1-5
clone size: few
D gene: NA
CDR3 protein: CASSQGTYEPQHF
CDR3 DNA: TGTGCCAGCAGCCAGGGCACGTATGAACCCCAGCATTTT

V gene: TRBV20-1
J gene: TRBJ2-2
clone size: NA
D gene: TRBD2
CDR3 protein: CSVPPAGANGELFF
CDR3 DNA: TGCAGTGTACCCCCAGCGGGAGCTAACGGGGAGCTGTTTTTT

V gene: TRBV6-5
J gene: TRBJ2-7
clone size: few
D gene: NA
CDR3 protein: CASSFSGTASYEQYF
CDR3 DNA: TGTGCCAGCAGTTTTAGCGGGACAGCTTCCTACGAGCAGTACTTC

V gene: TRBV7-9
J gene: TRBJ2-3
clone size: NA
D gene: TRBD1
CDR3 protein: CASSKRQGKNTDTQYF
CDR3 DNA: TGTGCCAGCAGCAAGAGACAGGGGAAAAACACAGATACGCAGTATTTT

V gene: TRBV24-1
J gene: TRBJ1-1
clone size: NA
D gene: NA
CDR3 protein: CATRAPTETTEAFF
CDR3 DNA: TGTGCCACCAGGGCCCCGACAGAAACCACTGAAGCTTTCTTT

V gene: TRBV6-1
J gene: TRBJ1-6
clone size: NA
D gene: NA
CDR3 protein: CASLTRDGSPLHF
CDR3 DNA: TGTGCCAGCCTGACCCGAGATGGTTCACCCCTCCACTTT

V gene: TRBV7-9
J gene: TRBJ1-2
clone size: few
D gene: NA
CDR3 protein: CASREEGDGYTF
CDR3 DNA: TGTGCCAGCAGGGAAGAAGGAGATGGCTACACCTTC

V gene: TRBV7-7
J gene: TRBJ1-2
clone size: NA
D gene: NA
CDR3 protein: CASSKPGTEGGYTF
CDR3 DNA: TGTGCCAGCAGCAAACCCGGGACTGAGGGCGGCTACACCTTC

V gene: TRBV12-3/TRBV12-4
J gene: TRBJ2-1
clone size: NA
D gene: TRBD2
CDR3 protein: CASSQGLAGVDEQFF
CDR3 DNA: TGTGCCAGCAGTCAGGGACTAGCGGGAGTGGATGAGCAGTTCTTC

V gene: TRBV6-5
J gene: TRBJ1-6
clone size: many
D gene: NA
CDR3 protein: CASSLTEYNSPLHF
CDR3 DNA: TGTGCCAGCAGTTTGACAGAATATAATTCACCCCTCCACTTT

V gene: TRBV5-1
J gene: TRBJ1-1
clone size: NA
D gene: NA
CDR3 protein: CASSKRQNTEAFF
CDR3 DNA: TGCGCCAGCAGTAAAAGACAGAACACTGAAGCTTTCTTT

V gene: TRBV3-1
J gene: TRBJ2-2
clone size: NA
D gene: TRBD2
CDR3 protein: CASSPILAGHPTGELFF
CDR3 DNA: TGTGCCAGCAGCCCAATACTAGCGGGACACCCCACCGGGGAGCTGTTTTTT

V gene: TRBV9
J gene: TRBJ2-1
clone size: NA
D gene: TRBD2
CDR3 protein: CASSSLAGADEQFF
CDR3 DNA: TGTGCCAGCAGCTCCCTAGCGGGAGCGGATGAGCAGTTCTTC